The T cell receptor (beta chain) described here comes from a study of OX40 agonist ivuxolimab in advanced cancers. Findings and caveats of the study: Some nonresponders likewise displayed low normalized T-cell clonal expansion. Not determined was the antigen specificity of the expanded peripheral T cells.

Germline CDR1 reads MNHEY; CDR2 reads SMNVEV (reference sequence). J gave up 2 bases and V 4 bases, and 6 bases lay outside the gene matches. The CDR3 is 16 residues long. As to this clone: Its target is not known.

Sequenced by immunoSEQ multiplex PCR; TCRdb stores in-frame clones only, minus some. This table holds approximately 86,000 clones, just over 90% found once. Material: CD4+ or CD8+ T cells sorted from blood, obtained in a trial of the OX40 agonist ivuxolimab. The rearrangement links TRBV27 to TRBJ2-5; 11 nucleotides align to TRBD2. The clonotype comes from an adult with an advanced solid tumor such as melanoma, head and neck, liver or kidney cancer. The CDR3: CASSSRGLAAQETQYF. CDR3 bases: TGTGCCAGCAGTTCACGGGGACTAGCGGCACAAGAGACCCAGTACTTC.